This is a list of T cell receptor beta chains from one sample in a study of blood T cells in healthy people across ages. Each CDR3 protein is one row after TCRdb ran MiXCR on the 5' RACE reads. The sample lists about 1.5 million distinct CDR3 sequences, approximately 42% occurring once. Sample: blood. These receptor sequences come from a woman aged 18-29 years in good health. Each CDR3 is given with its conserved first and last residue. The D gene is left open where the match is weak. Size is omitted from some rows. Given values are once, few, many or a class for expanded clones.

CDR3nt | CDR3aa | j_gene | abundance | d_gene | v_gene
TGTGCCAGCAGCCGTGGGACAGTAAACACAGATACGCAGTATTTT | CASSRGTVNTDTQYF | TRBJ2-3 | - | TRBD1 | TRBV14
TGTGCCAGCAACCAACAGACAGGGGCCGGGGGGAATGAGCAGTTCTTC | CASNQQTGAGGNEQFF | TRBJ2-1 | - | - | TRBV6-5
TGTGCCAGCAGCGTAGCAGGGACCCCATCATCCGAGCAGTACTTC | CASSVAGTPSSEQYF | TRBJ2-7 | few | - | TRBV9
TGTGCCGCCCTGACGGAGACCTACGAGCAGTACTTC | CAALTETYEQYF | TRBJ2-7 | - | - | TRBV10-3
TGTGCCACCAGTGATCTTCCCGGGACTAGCGGGACAGGGAACAATGAGCAGTTCTTC | CATSDLPGTSGTGNNEQFF | TRBJ2-1 | - | TRBD2 | TRBV24-1
TGTGCCAGCAGCTCCAGGACAAAAGAGACCCAGTACTTC | CASSSRTKETQYF | TRBJ2-5 | - | - | TRBV7-9
TGTGCCAGCTGCCAACTAGCGGGAGGATCCTTTTACAATGAGCAGTTCTTC | CASCQLAGGSFYNEQFF | TRBJ2-1 | - | TRBD2 | TRBV6-6
TGCGCCAGCAGCCAAGAACCGGGACAGGGGGGATCTGGCTACACCTTC | CASSQEPGQGGSGYTF | TRBJ1-2 | - | TRBD1 | TRBV4-3
TGTGCCAGCAGTTTGATCCTAGCAGGTTCGGAGATCCAGTACTTC | CASSLILAGSEIQYF | TRBJ2-5 | - | - | TRBV28
TGCAGTGCTACTAGCGGGGCCTCCTACGAGCAGTACTTC | CSATSGASYEQYF | TRBJ2-7 | - | TRBD2 | TRBV20-1
TGTGCCAGCAGTTTCTCCAGGGAGAGTTGGTATGGCTACACCTTC | CASSFSRESWYGYTF | TRBJ1-2 | few | - | TRBV12-3/TRBV12-4
TGTGCCAGCACGACAAAAAGGGGGGCCTATGGCTACACCTTC | CASTTKRGAYGYTF | TRBJ1-2 | - | - | TRBV12-3/TRBV12-4
TGCAGTACTACGGGGGGGCCCCTAGATACGCAGTATTTT | CSTTGGPLDTQYF | TRBJ2-3 | - | TRBD2 | TRBV20-1
TGTGCCAGCAGCCAAGATCACCTAGCGGGAGCGCAGTACTTC | CASSQDHLAGAQYF | TRBJ2-4 | few | TRBD2 | TRBV14
TGTGCCAGCAGCCAAGAGAGGGGGGGATTGACTGAAGCTTTCTTT | CASSQERGGLTEAFF | TRBJ1-1 | - | - | TRBV4-2
TGTGCCAGCAGTGAGCTCCGGGGGTACGCTCAGCCCCAGCATTTT | CASSELRGYAQPQHF | TRBJ1-5 | - | - | TRBV2
TGCAGCGTCCCCGGGGAAAACACAGATACGCAGTATTTT | CSVPGENTDTQYF | TRBJ2-3 | - | - | TRBV29-1
TGTGCCAGCTCACCTCGTAGTTGGGAAAAACTGTTTTTT | CASSPRSWEKLFF | TRBJ1-4 | - | - | TRBV18
TGTGCCAGCTCATCAAATGGGGCCGGGACTAATGAAAAACTGTTTTTT | CASSSNGAGTNEKLFF | TRBJ1-4 | - | - | TRBV18
TGCGCCAGCAGCCCTCCCCGGGGCGAGGGATGGAACGAGCAGTACTTC | CASSPPRGEGWNEQYF | TRBJ2-7 | - | - | TRBV5-1
TGTGCCAGCAGCTTAGCGGGGGGGGACGGTGAAGCTTTCTTT | CASSLAGGDGEAFF | TRBJ1-1 | few | - | TRBV7-2
TGCGCCAGCGCCCGCGGAGGAACTAGCACAGATACGCAGTATTTT | CASARGGTSTDTQYF | TRBJ2-3 | - | - | TRBV5-1
TGTGCCATCGGGACGCACAGCTCCTACGAGCAGTACTTC | CAIGTHSSYEQYF | TRBJ2-7 | few | - | TRBV10-3
TGTGCCAGCAGCTTACTGGTGGGCGGGGGAAGATCCTACGAGCAGTACTTC | CASSLLVGGGRSYEQYF | TRBJ2-7 | - | TRBD2 | TRBV11-2
TGTGCCAGCAGCGAGTCCCCTTCGGGATGGTACGAGCAGTACTTC | CASSESPSGWYEQYF | TRBJ2-7 | - | - | TRBV9
TGTGCCAGCAGGGGACTAGCGGGGGGGTTGAGCTCCTACGAGCAGTACTTC | CASRGLAGGLSSYEQYF | TRBJ2-7 | - | TRBD2 | TRBV27
TGTGCCAGCAGCGACCGCATGAACACTGAAGCTTTCTTT | CASSDRMNTEAFF | TRBJ1-1 | - | - | TRBV11-2
TGTGCCAGCAGTTTAAGGGGGCGGAAGAATGAAAAACTGTTTTTT | CASSLRGRKNEKLFF | TRBJ1-4 | - | TRBD1 | TRBV28
TGTGCCAGCAGCTTAGCCGGGACAGGGTCCGAAGCTTTCTTT | CASSLAGTGSEAFF | TRBJ1-1 | - | TRBD1 | TRBV7-9
TGTGCCAGCAGCCCCCGTGTCGCAGGGATCTACAATGAGCAGTTCTTC | CASSPRVAGIYNEQFF | TRBJ2-1 | - | - | TRBV7-2
TGTGCCAGCAGTCCCCGAGGGGGCTGGGGCCTGTTCTTC | CASSPRGGWGLFF | TRBJ2-1 | few | TRBD1 | TRBV12-3/TRBV12-4
TGCGCCAGCAGCCCCCAGTTCCCACCAACAATAGAGGAGCAGTTCTTC | CASSPQFPPTIEEQFF | TRBJ2-1 | - | - | TRBV4-3
TGTGCCAGCACCCCCAGGGTCGCGCCCACTGAAGCTTTCTTT | CASTPRVAPTEAFF | TRBJ1-1 | few | - | TRBV12-3/TRBV12-4
TGCAGTGCTACTACCATCGATGGCAATCAGCCCCAGCATTTT | CSATTIDGNQPQHF | TRBJ1-5 | many | - | TRBV20-1
TGTGCCAGCAGCCCGGTAAATCGAGGCGACGAGCAGTACTTC | CASSPVNRGDEQYF | TRBJ2-7 | many | - | TRBV27
TGTGCCAGCAGCTCAATAGTGGACACCCCAGAGACCCAGTACTTC | CASSSIVDTPETQYF | TRBJ2-5 | - | - | TRBV7-9
TGTGCCAGCAGCTTGGGGCAGGGGGCAACAGATACGCAGTATTTT | CASSLGQGATDTQYF | TRBJ2-3 | many | TRBD1 | TRBV5-6
TGTGCCAGTAGCAGAAAACCGCCGGGACGGGGGTCCTCTGGGGCCAACGTCCTGACTTTC | CASSRKPPGRGSSGANVLTF | TRBJ2-6 | few | - | TRBV19